Following are 20 T cell receptor beta chains from one sample sequenced in a study of Ad26.COV2.S vaccination and SARS-CoV-2 variants. The assay was immunoSEQ multiplex PCR, and TCRdb's table has in-frame clones only and misses some. This sample yields roughly 350,000 clones, of which roughly 89% are seen a single time; around 4.5% belongs to the top ten. Sample treatment: 15 to 20 received Ad26.COV2.S at low or high dose, single or two shots; five or six received placebo; per-sample allocation not given. Samples were taken on day 63 after the first vaccine or placebo injection. The source was peripheral blood, collected in a trial of Ad26.COV2.S vaccine versus placebo. The receptors shown here come from a person aged 18-60 years who received the Ad26.COV2.S COVID-19 vaccine or a placebo.

This rearrangement joins TRBV3-1 (or the pseudogene TRBV3-2) to TRBJ2-7, with 8 positions matching TRBD2. This CDR3 comprises 12 residues. The germline V gene encodes CDR1 LGHDT and CDR2 YNNKEL (reference sequence). V gave up 5 bases and J gave up 5 bases; unmatched junction bases: 2. CDR3 bases: TGTGCCAGCAGCGCTAGCGGGCACGAGCAGTACTTC. It is translated as CASSASGHEQYF.

The CDR3 nucleotides read TGTGCCAGCAGCCAAGGTCCGGGCGGGAGGAGCTACGAGCAGTACTTC. Translation: CASSQGPGGRSYEQYF. The chain employs TRBV3-1 (or the pseudogene TRBV3-2) and TRBJ2-7; 8 bases agree with TRBD2. This CDR3 is 16 amino acids long. V trimming: 1 base; J trimming: 3 bases; junction bases outside the gene matches: 8. In germline, CDR1 is LGHDT, CDR2 YNNKEL (reference sequence).

The chain uses TRBV12-3 or TRBV12-4 and TRBJ2-1; tentatively, D is TRBD1 or TRBD2 (5 bases each). V shed 5 bases and J shed 15 bases, with 14 bases lying between them. This CDR3 region has 11 residues. The CDR3: CASSLGDQSFF. The CDR3 DNA follows: TGTGCCAGCAGTCTGGGGGACCAGTCGTTCTTC.

The count of this clone is one. The chain couples TRBV3-1 (or the pseudogene TRBV3-2) to TRBJ2-7; D ambiguous. The CDR3 extends over 14 amino acids. Germline V gene data show CDR1 as LGHDT and CDR2 as YNNKEL (reference sequence). V was pared by 0 bases and J by 0 bases, with 6 bases between. Here the CDR3 DNA reads TGTGCCAGCAGCCAAGATACCATCTCCTACGAGCAGTACTTC. As protein: CASSQDTISYEQYF.

This chain uses TRBV5-1 with TRBJ2-3; 8 positions match TRBD2. The CDR3 contains 14 residues. The germline V gene has CDR1 SGHRS and CDR2 YFSETQ. V was pared by 3 bases and J by 5 bases, with 5 bases of the junction left unmatched. CDR3 sequence: CASSWGTSGDTQYF. DNA of the CDR3: TGCGCCAGCAGCTGGGGGACTAGTGGAGATACGCAGTATTTT.

The rearrangement links TRBV2 to TRBJ2-7; D possibly corresponds to TRBD1 (5 bases). Trimming removed 3 bases from V and 1 base from J, with 10 bases in between. The CDR3 sequence is 14 residues long. Germline loops: CDR1 SNHLY, CDR2 FYNNEI. This CDR3 reads CASSERTGSYEQYF. The CDR3 nucleotides are TGTGCCAGCAGTGAGAGAACAGGATCCTACGAGCAGTACTTC.

The rearrangement links TRBV27 to TRBJ1-5, with 8 bases aligning to TRBD1. CDR1 is MNHEY, CDR2 SMNVEV, per germline (reference sequence). The CDR3 length is 14 residues. V shed 2 bases, J shed 6 bases, and the junction held 3 bases outside the gene matches. CDR3 bases: TGTGCCAGCAGTTTACAGGGGGCTGGTCAGCCCCAGCATTTT. Its protein product is CASSLQGAGQPQHF.

The gene calls are TRBV27 and TRBJ2-1, with D tentatively TRBD1 (5 bases). CDR3 length: 16 amino acids. V gave up 3 bases and J gave up 2 bases, with 14 bases separating them. The V gene's germline CDR1 is MNHEY and CDR2 SMNVEV (reference sequence). CDR3 residues: CASSFRAPAPYNEQFF. The CDR3 bases are TGTGCCAGCAGTTTCAGGGCGCCCGCACCCTACAATGAGCAGTTCTTC.

The chain couples TRBV27 to TRBJ2-1; 9 bases fit TRBD2. The CDR3 consists of 15 residues. Trimming took 2 bases from V and 3 from J; bases not matched to a gene: 2. Germline V gene lookup returns CDR1 MNHEY and CDR2 SMNVEV (reference sequence). As DNA, the CDR3 is TGTGCCAGCAGTTTAATAGCGGGAGACTACAATGAGCAGTTCTTC. Protein product: CASSLIAGDYNEQFF.

This clone has a single count. The rearrangement joins TRBV7-6 to TRBJ2-3; the match to TRBD1 covers 8 bases. This CDR3 region has 18 residues. Trimming took 4 bases from V and 2 from J; bases not matched to a gene: 14. From germline, CDR1 is SGHVS and CDR2 FNYEAQ. The CDR3 sequence is CASSSQLRGPRSTDTQYF. CDR3 sequence (DNA): TGTGCCAGCAGCTCGCAACTCAGGGGGCCCCGTTCCACAGATACGCAGTATTTT.

The rearrangement uses TRBV3-1 (or the pseudogene TRBV3-2) and TRBJ2-5; D may match TRBD1 or TRBD2 (5 bases each). Germline values: CDR1 LGHDT, CDR2 YNNKEL (reference sequence). Trimming pared 2 bases from V and 1 base from J, leaving 11 bases between. The CDR3 has 15 residues. CDR3 amino acids: CASSQRGTIQETQYF. In DNA, the CDR3 is TGTGCCAGCAGCCAACGTGGGACCATCCAAGAGACCCAGTACTTC.

V gene TRBV28 combines with J gene TRBJ1-1; no definite D call. V was clipped by 2 bases and J by 3 bases, with 7 bases between them. The CDR3 contains 13 residues. CDR1 MDHEN and CDR2 SYDVKM come from the germline V gene. The CDR3 spells CASSLDVYTEAFF. For the CDR3, the DNA is TGTGCCAGCAGTTTAGACGTTTACACTGAAGCTTTCTTT.

The chain has TRBV19 and TRBJ1-1, with 12 bases identical to TRBD1. Germline values: CDR1 LNHDA, CDR2 SQIVND (reference sequence). The CDR3 totals 17 residues. Trimming removed 8 bases from V and 4 bases from J; junction bases left unmatched: 14. The CDR3 nucleotides are TGTGCCAGTCACTCCGGGACAGGGGGCGGGATAAGCACTGAAGCTTTCTTT. Protein: CASHSGTGGGISTEAFF.

Notes on this clone: The same CDR3 arises from other DNA sequences in this sample as well. The chain uses TRBV7-2 and TRBJ2-7; no clear D. The CDR3 runs to 13 residues. Germline lookup yields CDR1 SGHTA and CDR2 FQGNSA. The V end lost 3 bases, the J end lost 5 bases, and 11 bases lay between the germline ends. The CDR3 loop reads CASSLLAGDEQYF. CDR3 nucleotides: TGTGCCAGCAGCTTGTTGGCTGGGGACGAGCAGTACTTC.

The chain carries TRBV6-6 and TRBJ2-3; 11 bases match TRBD1. From germline, CDR1 is MNHNY and CDR2 SVGAGI (reference sequence). With V trimmed by 2 bases and J by 5 bases, 3 bases remained unmatched. The CDR3 sequence is 15 residues long. The CDR3 region has the DNA TGTGCCAGCAGTTACGGGGGACAGGGGGGAGATACGCAGTATTTT. Protein: CASSYGGQGGDTQYF.

V gene TRBV4-2 combines with J gene TRBJ1-6, with unresolved D. The CDR3 covers 13 residues. V was cut by 1 base and J by 8 bases, with 6 bases left in between. Germline assignment: CDR1 LGHNA and CDR2 YNFKEQ. The CDR3 is CASSQAVDSPLHF. The CDR3 nucleotides are TGTGCCAGCAGCCAAGCTGTCGATTCACCCCTCCACTTT.

This clone appeared once. The chain has TRBV11-2 and TRBJ2-3, with D possibly TRBD2 on 7 matching bases. Trimming left V 0 bases short and J 4 bases short, with 11 bases between. Germline V gene sequence: CDR1 SGHAT, CDR2 FQNNGV. CDR3 size: 15 residues. DNA of the CDR3: TGTGCCAGCAGCTTAGATGGGGAGGGGGCAGATACGCAGTATTTT. It codes for CASSLDGEGADTQYF.

The genes are TRBV27 and TRBJ2-2; D is unclear. V dropped 5 bases and J dropped 7 bases, with 5 bases sitting between them. This CDR3 contains 11 residues. CDR1 is MNHEY and CDR2 is SMNVEV in the germline V gene (reference sequence). DNA of the CDR3: TGTGCCAGCAGTACCGACGGGGAGCTGTTTTTT. Encoded protein: CASSTDGELFF.

The chain employs TRBV5-4 and TRBJ2-3, with D unresolved. Trimming removed 1 base at V and 4 bases at J, with 4 bases between. The CDR3 is 12 amino acids. Germline V lookup: CDR1 SGHNT, CDR2 YYREEE (reference sequence). DNA for the CDR3: TGTGCCAGCAGCTTGCCCGCAGATACGCAGTATTTT. Its translation: CASSLPADTQYF.

The chain couples TRBV28 to TRBJ2-1, with 12 bases lining up with TRBD2. This CDR3 comprises 21 residues. Germline CDR1 reads MDHEN; CDR2 reads SYDVKM. The trim removed 4 bases at V and 2 bases at J, leaving 18 bases unmatched. The chain's CDR3 is CASSSPPTSGGQLVTYNEQFF. CDR3 bases: TGTGCCAGCAGTTCCCCTCCGACTAGCGGGGGCCAACTCGTTACCTACAATGAGCAGTTCTTC.